The 25 T cell receptor beta chains below all came from one sample that was sequenced in a study of blood T cell repertoires in COVID-19 (dated by TCRdb to the early 2020s). The library was built by means of the immunoSEQ multiplex PCR assay. What TCRdb holds here is the immuneACCESS table cut down to in-frame rearrangements. Part of the clones is not present; checked against another copy, under half of the missing clones reflect an unresolved V gene, and the others are unexplained. The sample contains roughly 170,000 clones, 84% of them found a single time. The ten biggest clones cover around 6.8% of the sample. The sequenced sample was peripheral blood. These receptors all stem from a human donor in a cohort sampled during active COVID-19.

This clone has just a few counts. The V gene is TRBV5-1, the J gene TRBJ1-2; 9 nucleotides line up with TRBD1. The CDR3 is 14 residues long. Germline V gives CDR1 SGHRS, CDR2 YFSETQ. V shed 5 bases and J 8 bases; nucleotides not matched to a gene: 10. The CDR3 region is CASRSTGGGLGYTF. The DNA for the CDR3 is TGCGCCAGCAGATCTACAGGGGGCGGTTTAGGCTACACCTTC.

This sequence joins TRBV7-3 and TRBJ2-1; 11 bases fit TRBD2. Trimming took 5 bases from V and 10 from J; bases not matched to a gene: 10. This CDR3 is built from 15 residues. Germline lookup yields CDR1 SGHTA and CDR2 FQGTGA. CDR3 nucleotides: TGTGCCAGCAGCGTTCAACTAGCGGGGGAGGACGAGCAGTTCTTC. This encodes CASSVQLAGEDEQFF. The variable domain in full, with the rest retrieved from reference TRBV7-3 and TRBJ2-1, is GAGVSQTPSNKVTEKGKYVELRCDPISGHTALYWYRQSLGQGPEFLIYFQGTGAADDSGLPNDRFFAVRPEGSVSTLKIQRTERGDSAVYLCASSVQLAGEDEQFFGPGTRLTVL.

The chain uses TRBV9 and TRBJ1-2, with 8 nucleotides matching TRBD1. CDR1 is SGDLS and CDR2 is YYNGEE in the germline V gene. CDR3 size: 17 residues. With 0 bases clipped from V and 4 bases from J, the junction kept 11 bases outside the gene matches. CDR3 DNA: TGTGCCAGCAGCGTAGAGTCCCGGCCAGGGGGCCCCTATGGCTACACCTTC. Residues: CASSVESRPGGPYGYTF.

V usage is TRBV6-5 and J usage is TRBJ1-2, with D uncertain. This CDR3 is built from 13 residues. Germline V gene lookup returns CDR1 MNHEY and CDR2 SVGAGI. Trimming removed 8 bases from V and 8 bases from J, with 18 bases in between. CDR3 loop: CASGRGGPGGYTF. The CDR3 coding sequence is TGTGCCAGCGGGCGTGGAGGTCCAGGCGGCTACACCTTC.

This CDR3 is CASSGGTNSQPQHF. CDR3 DNA sequence: TGCGCCAGCAGTGGGGGGACGAACAGTCAGCCCCAGCATTTT. The genes are TRBV4-1 and TRBJ1-5; TRBD1 might be the D (5 bases). The CDR3 has 14 amino acids. Germline CDR1 MGHRA, CDR2 YSYEKL. Trimming left V 6 bases short and J 6 bases short, with 15 bases between.

The chain carries TRBV2 and TRBJ1-2; weak D call: TRBD1 (6 bases). The V end was cut by 4 bases, the J end by 4 bases, with 16 bases between. The CDR3 contains 15 residues. Germline lookup yields CDR1 SNHLY and CDR2 FYNNEI. The CDR3 sequence: CASSVLRDNPYGYTF. The CDR3 DNA sequence: TGTGCCAGCAGTGTCCTCCGGGACAACCCCTATGGCTACACCTTC.

This chain connects TRBV6-5 to TRBJ1-5, with 9 bases aligning to TRBD1. The germline gives CDR1 MNHEY, CDR2 SVGAGI. The length of the CDR3 is 15 residues. With 7 bases clipped from V and 4 bases from J, the junction kept 8 bases outside the gene matches. CDR3 bases: TGTGCCAGCATTCCGGAACAGGGGGCGAATCAGCCCCAGCATTTT. Its protein is CASIPEQGANQPQHF.

In its sample, this clone was seen once. The chain recombines TRBV10-1 with TRBJ2-3; 7 nucleotides align to TRBD2. The CDR3 runs 15 residues. Unmatched junction bases numbered 5, after V lost 4 bases and J lost 1 base. Germline V gene lookup returns CDR1 WNHNN and CDR2 SYGVQD (reference sequence). The CDR3 nucleotides read TGCGCCAGCAGTGCCCAGCGGGGTGGCACAGATACGCAGTATTTT. This translates into CASSAQRGGTDTQYF.

The V gene is TRBV27, the J gene TRBJ1-3, with D hard to call. V lost 2 bases and J 0 bases, leaving 14 bases between the germline ends. The CDR3 consists of 17 residues. From germline, CDR1 is MNHEY and CDR2 SMNVEV (reference sequence). CDR3 in amino acids: CASSLRGYGPSGNTIYF. CDR3 DNA sequence: TGTGCCAGCAGTTTAAGAGGGTACGGGCCCTCTGGAAACACCATATATTTT.

Only one count was recorded for this clone. V usage is TRBV9 and J usage is TRBJ2-2; D ambiguous. V lost 0 bases to trimming and J lost 7 bases, with 7 bases between them. CDR3 length: 13 residues. From germline, CDR1 is SGDLS and CDR2 YYNGEE. The CDR3, as DNA: TGTGCCAGCAGCGTAGGAGGATACGGGGAGCTGTTTTTT. Residues: CASSVGGYGELFF.

The chain couples TRBV4-1 to TRBJ2-7; 8 nucleotides agree with TRBD1. This CDR3 is built from 15 residues. The J segment lost 0 bases and the V segment lost 1 base, leaving 2 bases of the junction unmatched. Germline-derived CDR1 and CDR2 are MGHRA and YSYEKL. The CDR3 DNA is TGCGCCAGCAGCCAAGCAGGGGGCCTCTCCTACGAGCAGTACTTC. Translating gives CASSQAGGLSYEQYF.

The chain links TRBV10-1 to TRBJ2-1; the match to TRBD2 covers 7 bases. V shed 6 bases, J shed 3 bases, and the junction held 11 bases outside the gene matches. CDR3 length: 16 residues. Per germline, CDR1 WNHNN and CDR2 SYGVQD (reference sequence). The CDR3 nucleotides read TGCGCCAGCAGCCCGGTGGCGGGGGAGAACTACAATGAGCAGTTCTTC. Encoded protein: CASSPVAGENYNEQFF.

The V call is TRBV28, the J call TRBJ1-2; D is perhaps TRBD1 (5 bases). This CDR3 has 11 residues. The germline V gene has CDR1 MDHEN and CDR2 SYDVKM. Deletions cut 4 bases from V and 8 bases from J, with 8 bases between. The CDR3 loop reads CASSSGIGYTF. The CDR3 coding sequence is TGTGCCAGCAGTTCAGGGATCGGCTACACCTTC.

The chain has TRBV12-3 or TRBV12-4 and TRBJ2-7; 8 bases are shared with TRBD2. This CDR3 contains 13 residues. Trimming at V came to 6 bases and at J to 6 bases, leaving 7 bases not matched to a gene. In DNA form, the CDR3 reads TGTGCCAGCAGCCCGGGGACTAGACGCGAGCAGTACTTC. Its translation is CASSPGTRREQYF.

The chain is built from TRBV3-1 (or the pseudogene TRBV3-2) and TRBJ1-2, with 8 bases lining up with TRBD1. V trimming: 7 bases; J trimming: 3 bases; junction bases outside the gene matches: 1. Germline CDR1 is LGHDT and CDR2 is YNNKEL (reference sequence). This CDR3 contains 12 residues. As DNA, the CDR3 is TGTGCCAGCACGGGACAGGACTATGGCTACACCTTC. Translation gives CASTGQDYGYTF.

The chain uses TRBV11-3 and TRBJ2-1; 8 bases are a match to TRBD1. The V gene's germline CDR1 is SGHNT and CDR2 YENEEA. V shed 1 base, J shed 4 bases, and the junction held 3 bases outside the gene matches. The CDR3 covers 15 residues. CDR3 DNA: TGTGCCAGCAGCTTAGCGGGACAGGCATACAATGAGCAGTTCTTC. Amino acids: CASSLAGQAYNEQFF.

The chain recombines TRBV10-3 with TRBJ2-4; tentatively, D is TRBD1 (6 bases). V was trimmed by 0 bases and J by 2 bases, leaving 8 bases between them. Germline loops: CDR1 ENHRY, CDR2 SYGVKD. CDR3 length: 15 amino acids. CDR3 sequence reads: CAISESGATKNIQYF. The CDR3 region has the DNA TGTGCCATCAGTGAGTCGGGGGCCACCAAAAACATTCAGTACTTC.

V gene TRBV18 combines with J gene TRBJ1-1; 7 bases fit TRBD1. V shed 3 bases, J shed 0 bases, and the junction held 7 bases outside the gene matches. Germline assignment: CDR1 KGHSH and CDR2 LQKENI. The CDR3 extends over 16 amino acids. Here the CDR3 reads CASSPEAGGMNTEAFF. The CDR3 nucleotides read TGTGCCAGCTCACCGGAGGCAGGGGGAATGAACACTGAAGCTTTCTTT.

The chain uses TRBV5-1 and TRBJ1-6; TRBD1 agrees at 7 bases. The CDR3 loop spans 18 amino acids. CDR1 is SGHRS and CDR2 is YFSETQ in the germline V gene. Trimming took 0 bases from V and 4 from J; bases not matched to a gene: 10. The DNA for the CDR3 is TGCGCCAGCAGCTTGGCCAAAGACCGGGACAGATATAATTCACCCCTCCACTTT. Protein: CASSLAKDRDRYNSPLHF.

This chain links TRBV10-3 with TRBJ2-2; D unresolved. Trimming removed 3 bases from V and 7 bases from J, with 3 bases in between. In germline, CDR1 is ENHRY, CDR2 SYGVKD. CDR3 length equals 11 residues. CDR3 nucleotide sequence: TGTGCCATCAGTGACGGCGGGGAGCTGTTTTTT. Its translation is CAISDGGELFF.

This rearrangement joins TRBV13 to TRBJ2-2; 8 bases match TRBD1. This CDR3 region has 16 residues. J lost 3 bases, V lost 2 bases, and 5 bases had no gene match. The germline gives CDR1 PRHDT, CDR2 FYEKMQ (reference sequence). The chain's CDR3 is CASSLRTGWDTGELFF. The CDR3, as DNA: TGTGCCAGCAGCTTAAGGACAGGGTGGGACACCGGGGAGCTGTTTTTT.

The CDR3 sequence is CASSYSRGTVSYGYTF. The CDR3 coding sequence is TGTGCCAGCAGTTACTCGAGAGGGACAGTTAGCTATGGCTACACCTTC. V gene TRBV6-5 combines with J gene TRBJ1-2, with 7 bases fitting TRBD1. Germline-derived CDR1 and CDR2 are MNHEY and SVGAGI. The junction had 8 bases not matched to a gene; V was cut back by 0 bases and J by 4 bases. CDR3 length: 16 residues.

V and J are TRBV7-8 and TRBJ2-1; D uncertain. The V end lost 5 bases, the J end lost 0 bases, and 14 bases lay between the germline ends. Germline CDR1 reads SGHVS; CDR2 reads FQNEAQ. The CDR3 covers 16 residues. As DNA, the CDR3 is TGTGCCAGCAGCCCCCGTTATTTCGGCTCCTACAATGAGCAGTTCTTC. Translation gives CASSPRYFGSYNEQFF.

The chain uses TRBV4-1 and TRBJ1-1; tentative D call: TRBD1 (5 bases). The CDR3 extends over 15 amino acids. In germline, CDR1 is MGHRA, CDR2 YSYEKL. Trimming cost V 0 bases and J 4 bases, with 12 bases left between them. The CDR3: CASSQDSGAGTEAFF. In DNA form, the CDR3 reads TGCGCCAGCAGCCAAGATAGCGGGGCGGGCACTGAAGCTTTCTTT.

In its sample, this clone is medium-sized. This chain's CDR3 is CASSPNRGSDSPLHF. The CDR3 DNA sequence: TGTGCCAGCAGCCCCAACAGGGGAAGCGATTCACCCCTCCACTTT. The chain has TRBV5-4 and TRBJ1-6; 7 bases fit TRBD1. Trimming at V came to 4 bases and at J to 8 bases, leaving 9 bases not matched to a gene. Per germline, CDR1 SGHNT and CDR2 YYREEE (reference sequence). The CDR3 consists of 15 residues.